Here is one T cell receptor beta chain with its context. Its antigen remains unknown. The data were obtained in a study of long-term antiretroviral therapy in people with HIV. Whole-study results and caveats: Someone took the blood between about 2003 and 2017, maybe while older ART regimens were in use. ART adherence, viral resistance and therapy changes went unrecorded. Dominant in the repertoire at all time points were clones expanded before ART.

Each sample contained roughly 0.85-10 million cryopreserved PBMC, thawed before DNA extraction. Assay version v3.0 of immunoSEQ was used, and it was run at survey level. The repertoire was sequenced with immunoSEQ multiplex PCR; TCRdb's copy has only in-frame clones and lacks some. Here the sample spans some 31,000 clones, 70% to 90% being singletons. Germline trimming cut 0 bases from V and 1 base from J; bases unmatched to any gene: 0. The CDR3 consists of 15 residues. Germline V lookup: CDR1 LGHNT, CDR2 FRNRAP. This chain uses TRBV12-5 with TRBJ1-1; 9 bases match TRBD1. Sequences were derived from unsorted PBMCs, sampled 1.1 years after starting antiretroviral therapy. The receptor comes from a man younger than 35 with HIV. The CDR3 DNA follows: TGTGCTAGTGGTTTGGTGGGACAGGGGAACACTGAAGCTTTCTTT. Its protein is CASGLVGQGNTEAFF.